This T cell receptor beta chain was documented in a study of shared clonotypes between healthy human individuals. Study-wide results and caveats: Genetic and exposure-history diversity was limited by the small donor number. Naive subsets generally had larger estimated richness than memory subsets.

This clone was detected a few times. Its antigen is unknown. Sequencing was performed with immunoSEQ multiplex PCR; in TCRdb, only in-frame clones are kept and a portion is missing. This repertoire shows some 680,000 clones, around 73% found once; its top ten account for around 1.7%. This CDR3 has 14 residues. J was trimmed by 4 bases and V by 6 bases; bases with no gene match: 7. CDR1 is KGHSH, CDR2 LQKENI, per germline. The sequenced sample consisted of memory CD4+ T cells sorted from blood. Sample subset: CD45RA-negative fraction. The TCR originated in a young woman in good health. This chain connects TRBV18 to TRBJ2-7; 9 bases agree with TRBD1. The CDR3 sequence is CASSPATGGYEQYF. The CDR3, as DNA: TGTGCCAGCTCGCCGGCGACAGGGGGGTACGAGCAGTACTTC.